This T cell receptor (beta chain) was retrieved from a study of blood T cell repertoires in COVID-19. Categorization into cohorts depended on clinical history that participants reported. Germline V gives CDR1 SNHLY, CDR2 FYNNEI. V was trimmed by 1 base and J by 2 bases, leaving 5 bases between them. This CDR3 comprises 14 residues. This clone was seen just once. Other DNA variants within this sample encode the same CDR3. The table came from immunoSEQ multiplex PCR; TCRdb's copy has only in-frame clones and leaves some out. The repertoire holds 200,000 to 250,000 clones, with 82% as singletons. The chain joins TRBV2 to TRBJ2-2, with unresolved D. The TCR was taken from a woman aged 55-75 years who had recovered from COVID-19. The sequenced sample consisted of PBMCs or T cells enriched from blood (not recorded which). CDR3 protein: CASSEGANTGELFF. In DNA, the CDR3 is TGTGCCAGCAGTGAAGGGGCCAACACCGGGGAGCTGTTTTTT. Full variable domain (rest looked up from reference TRBV2 and TRBJ2-2): EPEVTQTPSHQVTQMGQEVILRCVPISNHLYFYWYRQILGQKVEFLVSFYNNEISEKSEIFDDQFSVERPDGSNFTLKIRSTKLEDSAMYFCASSEGANTGELFFGEGSRLTVL.